This T cell receptor beta chain was recorded in a study of T cell repertoires in cytomegalovirus infection. A single record per CDR3 protein comes from TCRdb applying MiXCR to the reads. This sample has approximately 110,000 distinct CDR3 sequences, with around 45% found just once. On this clonotype: No antigen is known for it.

The V end lost 1 base, the J end lost 6 bases, and 13 bases lay between the germline ends. CDR3 size: 15 residues. The sequenced sample was CD8+ T cells from cultured PBMCs, obtained from culture after CMV antigen stimulation. The receptor was isolated from a human donor in good health (CMV status not recorded). Some clones in this sample may be carry-over from other donors' samples. The gene calls are TRBV12-3 or TRBV12-4 and TRBJ2-1; TRBD2 might be the D (7 bases). The CDR3 here is CASSLEGGGSNEQFF. CDR3 bases: TGTGCCAGCAGTTTAGAGGGGGGGGGCTCCAATGAGCAGTTCTTC.